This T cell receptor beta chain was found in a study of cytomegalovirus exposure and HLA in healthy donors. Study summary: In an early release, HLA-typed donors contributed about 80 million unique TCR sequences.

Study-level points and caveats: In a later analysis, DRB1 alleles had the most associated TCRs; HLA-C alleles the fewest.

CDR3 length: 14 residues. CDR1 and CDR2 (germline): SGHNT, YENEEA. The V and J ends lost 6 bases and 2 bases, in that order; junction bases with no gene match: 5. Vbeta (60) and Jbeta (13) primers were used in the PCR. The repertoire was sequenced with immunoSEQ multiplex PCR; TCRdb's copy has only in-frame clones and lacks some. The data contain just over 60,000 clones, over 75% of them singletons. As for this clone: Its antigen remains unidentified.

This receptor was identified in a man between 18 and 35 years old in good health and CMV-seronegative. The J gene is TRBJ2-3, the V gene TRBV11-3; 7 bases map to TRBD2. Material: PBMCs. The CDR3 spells CASSSGGSTDTQYF. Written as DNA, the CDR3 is TGTGCCAGCAGTTCGGGGGGATCCACAGATACGCAGTATTTT.